This T cell receptor (beta chain) was identified during a study of neurological immune-mediated disorders. This clonotype appeared many times. The team produced cDNA through 5'RACE using 10-nucleotide random UMIs. In every sequencing run, more than 200 million TCR-beta sequences were generated from 15-18 subjects. TCRdb analysed the 5' RACE reads with MiXCR anew, one entry per CDR3 protein. The sample holds 65,000 to 90,000 distinct CDR3 sequences, 2.5% to 4% seen once. This sequence originates from a woman aged 45-59 years with multiple sclerosis. The sample was PBMCs.

CDR3 protein: CASSPDRNQPQHF. DNA of the CDR3: TGTGCCAGCAGCCCCGACAGAAATCAGCCCCAGCATTTT. The chain joins TRBV11-1 to TRBJ1-5; TRBD1 is a possible D gene (5 bases). The V end was cut by 5 bases, the J end by 4 bases, with 9 bases between. There are 13 residues in the CDR3. The germline V gene encodes CDR1 SGHAT and CDR2 FQDESV (reference sequence). The full variable domain, completed using reference TRBV11-1 and TRBJ1-5, is EAEVAQSPRYKITEKSQAVAFWCDPISGHATLYWYRQILGQGPELLVQFQDESVVDDSQLPKDRFSAERLKGVDSTLKIQPAELGDSAMYLCASSPDRNQPQHFGDGTRLSIL.